These 26 T cell receptor beta chains were all obtained from the same sample, sequenced in a study of post-analysis software for immune sequencing data. Unique molecular identifiers were carried by the TCR beta cDNA libraries. TCRdb reanalysed the PCR reads using MiXCR and keeps one entry per CDR3 protein. The sample contains hundreds of thousands of distinct CDR3 sequences, around 64% of which appear only once. These TCRs' antigens remain unknown. Study observations and caveats: With TRBV5-6, TRBV5-1 and TRBV20-1 included, about five TRBV segments were more frequent in patients than in controls.

Sample: blood. The receptors were gathered from a girl aged 2 to 10 with multiple sclerosis.

J is TRBJ2-1 and V is TRBV3-1; D is perhaps TRBD1 (6 bases). Trimming removed 0 bases at V and 14 bases at J, with 8 bases between. The CDR3 has 11 amino acids. Germline V gene lookup returns CDR1 LGHDT and CDR2 YNNKEL (reference sequence). As DNA, the CDR3 is TGTGCCAGCAGCCAAGATACAGGGAAGTTCTTC. Its translation is CASSQDTGKFF.

About this clonotype itself: At one end, the junction sequence differs from germline, possibly due to a read error. This chain connects TRBV28 to TRBJ1-5; 7 positions match TRBD1. Per germline, CDR1 MDHEN and CDR2 SYDVKM. The CDR3 loop spans 13 amino acids. The CDR3 region has the DNA TGTGCCGGCAGTTCAGGGGGTAATCAGCCCCAGCATTTT. It specifies CAGSSGGNQPQHF.

The CDR3 nucleotides read TGCGCCAGCAGCTTGGAGTGGGGCAGGGGGCGTGGATACACCTTC. Translated: CASSLEWGRGRGYTF. This chain connects TRBV5-1 to TRBJ1-2; 8 bases line up with TRBD1. Trimming removed 0 bases from V and 11 bases from J; junction bases left unmatched: 12. This CDR3 has 15 amino acids. Germline V CDR1 and CDR2: SGHRS, YFSETQ.

The chain uses TRBV20-1 and TRBJ2-3, with 8 nucleotides matching TRBD2. The CDR3 extends over 15 amino acids. V lost 7 bases to trimming and J lost 2 bases; unmatched junction nucleotides: 11. Germline V lookup: CDR1 DFQATT, CDR2 SNEGSKA (reference sequence). The DNA of the CDR3 is TGCAGTGTCATACCGGGGGGGGGATCCACAGATACGCAGTATTTT. This gives the protein CSVIPGGGSTDTQYF.

This clonotype has just a few counts. This chain joins TRBV4-3 and TRBJ1-6, with no clear D. Trimming left V 0 bases short and J 10 bases short, with 22 bases between. This CDR3 is 18 amino acids long. The germline gives CDR1 LGHNA, CDR2 YSLEER. The CDR3 sequence: CASSQEWAAATSRSPLHF. In DNA form, the CDR3 reads TGCGCCAGCAGCCAAGAGTGGGCGGCCGCAACCAGTCGATCACCCCTCCACTTT.

As concerns this clonotype: Mismatch with germline at one junction end may stem from a read error. The V gene is TRBV9, the J gene TRBJ2-7; D might be TRBD2 (6 bases). The CDR3 contains 14 residues. In germline, CDR1 is SGDLS, CDR2 YYNGEE. The CDR3 here is CTSSVGGSSYEQYF. In nucleotides, the CDR3 is TGTACCAGCAGCGTAGGAGGGAGCTCCTACGAGCAGTACTTC. The whole variable domain, filled in from reference TRBV9 and TRBJ2-7, reads DSGVTQTPKHLITATGQRVTLRCSPRSGDLSVYWYQQSLDQGLQFLIQYYNGEERAKGNILERFSAQQFPDLHSELNLSSLELGDSALYFCTSSVGGSSYEQYFGPGTRLTVT.

The chain couples TRBV9 to TRBJ2-7, with no clear D. Germline values: CDR1 SGDLS, CDR2 YYNGEE. The CDR3 is 14 amino acids. Deletions cut 4 bases from V and 1 base from J, with 12 bases between. The CDR3 DNA follows: TGTGCCAGCAGCCCTTTTGCGGTTTCCTACGAGCAGTACTTC. Amino acid sequence: CASSPFAVSYEQYF.

The rearrangement links TRBV3-1 to TRBJ2-4; D is unclear. Per germline, CDR1 LGHDT and CDR2 YNNKEL (reference sequence). Trimming shortened V by 1 base and J by 1 base, and 5 bases separated the two germline ends. The CDR3 sequence is 14 residues long. CDR3 sequence reads: CASSQGMAKNIQYF. In nucleotides, the CDR3 is TGTGCCAGCAGCCAAGGCATGGCCAAAAACATTCAGTACTTC.

J is TRBJ2-1 and V is TRBV29-1; 9 bases match TRBD1. The V gene's germline CDR1 is SQVTM and CDR2 ANQGSEA. V lost 1 base and J lost 1; bases outside the gene matches: 5. This CDR3 has 16 amino acids. The CDR3 coding sequence is TGCAGCGTTGAAGCCCCGGGACAGGGATCCTACAATGAGCAGTTCTTC. It encodes CSVEAPGQGSYNEQFF.

CDR3 in DNA: TGCAGTGCTAGAACCCCACAGGGCCTACTTTCTAGCACAGATACGCAGTATTTT. It encodes CSARTPQGLLSSTDTQYF. This chain connects TRBV20-1 to TRBJ2-3; D might be TRBD1 (6 bases). V was clipped by 2 bases and J by 0 bases, with 21 bases between them. Germline V lookup: CDR1 DFQATT, CDR2 SNEGSKA (reference sequence). The CDR3 has 18 residues.

This clonotype occurred once. The chain links TRBV29-1 to TRBJ2-1, with TRBD2 matching 14 bases. V shed 6 bases and J 4 bases; nucleotides not matched to a gene: 8. CDR1 and CDR2 from the germline V gene are SQVTM and ANQGSEA. The CDR3 is 16 residues long. CDR3 loop: CSVQGLAGVSYNEQFF. The CDR3 bases are TGCAGCGTCCAGGGACTAGCGGGAGTATCATACAATGAGCAGTTCTTC.

This chain connects TRBV2 to TRBJ2-5, with D maybe TRBD1 (5 bases). The germline V gene has CDR1 SNHLY and CDR2 FYNNEI. The CDR3 has 13 amino acids. V was clipped by 3 bases and J by 2 bases, with 7 bases between them. The CDR3 nucleotides read TGTGCCAGCAGTGACAGGGCTCAAGAGACCCAGTACTTC. Protein sequence: CASSDRAQETQYF.

The rearrangement joins TRBV7-2 to TRBJ2-3; 8 bases fit TRBD2. The CDR3 is made up of 15 amino acids. CDR1 is SGHTA, CDR2 FQGNSA, per germline. V shed 5 bases, J shed 2 bases, and the junction held 6 bases outside the gene matches. The CDR3 reads CASSERGQPTDTQYF. The CDR3 nucleotides are TGTGCCAGCAGCGAGCGGGGGCAACCCACAGATACGCAGTATTTT.

The genes are TRBV20-1 and TRBJ2-5; 9 nucleotides align to TRBD1. The closer fit of TRBJ2-7 to the DNA end suggests the J call may be wrong. Germline lookup yields CDR1 DFQATT and CDR2 SNEGSKA (reference sequence). The CDR3 has 12 amino acids. This CDR3 is CSAKGQGYEQYF. As DNA, the CDR3 is TGCAGTGCTAAGGGACAGGGCTACGAGCAGTACTTC.

This clonotype has just a few counts. This chain joins TRBV3-1 and TRBJ2-7; D not resolved. Germline-derived CDR1 and CDR2 are LGHDT and YNNKEL (reference sequence). The CDR3 is 13 amino acids. The V gene lost 0 bases and the J gene lost 7 bases, with 10 bases spanning the gap. CDR3 sequence: CASSQDYGYEQYF. The CDR3 DNA reads TGTGCCAGCAGCCAAGACTACGGTTATGAGCAGTACTTC.

The chain carries TRBV20-1 and TRBJ2-5; TRBD2 aligns across 11 bases. The CDR3 spans 13 residues. Looked up from germline, CDR1 is DFQATT and CDR2 is SNEGSKA (reference sequence). Trimming at V came to 5 bases and at J to 11 bases, leaving 10 bases not matched to a gene. DNA of the CDR3: TGCAGTGCTGTAGCGGGGGGGCTCAATGAGCAGTACTTC. Translating it yields CSAVAGGLNEQYF.

Here the CDR3 reads CASSLVLPRQGASYNEQFF. The CDR3 DNA is TGTGCCAGCAGCTTAGTGCTACCCCGACAGGGGGCTTCCTACAATGAGCAGTTCTTC. This chain joins TRBV7-6 and TRBJ2-1, with TRBD1 matching 10 bases. The CDR3 length is 19 residues. The germline V gene has CDR1 SGHVS and CDR2 FNYEAQ. V shed 1 base and J 1 base; nucleotides not matched to a gene: 10.

The chain uses TRBV12-3 or TRBV12-4 and TRBJ2-3; 7 nucleotides agree with TRBD2. The trim removed 6 bases at V and 0 bases at J, leaving 6 bases unmatched. This CDR3 region has 15 residues. As DNA, the CDR3 is TGTGCCAGCAGGTTGGGGGGGGATAGCACAGATACGCAGTATTTT. It codes for CASRLGGDSTDTQYF.

The V gene is TRBV20-1, the J gene TRBJ1-2; maybe TRBD1 (5 bases). The CDR3 totals 15 residues. V gave up 4 bases and J gave up 4 bases, with 19 bases separating them. The germline V gene has CDR1 DFQATT and CDR2 SNEGSKA (reference sequence). CDR3: CSANRGERGSYGYTF. CDR3 DNA: TGCAGTGCTAACCGTGGCGAGAGGGGATCCTATGGCTACACCTTC.

This rearrangement joins TRBV20-1 to TRBJ2-7; tentative D call: TRBD1 (5 bases). CDR3 size: 13 residues. V gave up 3 bases and J gave up 7 bases, with 16 bases separating them. Germline CDR1 is DFQATT and CDR2 is SNEGSKA (reference sequence). The CDR3 nucleotides read TGCAGTGCTAGTCCTGGGCCCCCAGGGGAGCAGTACTTC. The encoded protein is CSASPGPPGEQYF.

The gene calls are TRBV29-1 and TRBJ1-1; tentative D call: TRBD1 (5 bases). V gave up 3 bases and J gave up 10 bases, with 15 bases separating them. Germline values: CDR1 SQVTM, CDR2 ANQGSEA. CDR3 size: 12 residues. CDR3 in DNA: TGCAGCGTTGATTCGGGGGAGGTAGGAGCTTTCTTT. This gives the protein CSVDSGEVGAFF.

The CDR3 nucleotides are TGTGCCAGCAGTTACTCGAGTGACACTGAAGCTTTCTTT. Translated: CASSYSSDTEAFF. V is TRBV6-6 and J is TRBJ1-1; D call uncertain. The CDR3 is 13 residues long. Germline V gives CDR1 MNHNY, CDR2 SVGAGI (reference sequence). The ends were cut back, 0 bases at V and 3 bases at J, with 5 bases in the middle.

This clonotype was seen more than once but under ten times. The chain joins TRBV4-1 to TRBJ2-1; D not certain. The CDR3 runs 17 residues. V lost 1 base, J lost 9 bases, and 22 bases lay in between. The germline gives CDR1 MGHRA, CDR2 YSYEKL. This CDR3 reads CASSQAAVQLLQSEQFF. The CDR3 bases are TGCGCCAGCAGCCAAGCAGCAGTCCAATTACTACAAAGTGAGCAGTTCTTC.

This clonotype was detected only a few times. The J gene is TRBJ2-5, the V gene TRBV20-1; 7 bases map to TRBD1. There are 12 residues in the CDR3. With 4 bases clipped from V and 7 bases from J, the junction kept 6 bases outside the gene matches. CDR1 and CDR2 (germline): DFQATT, SNEGSKA (reference sequence). CDR3 coding DNA: TGCAGTGCTACATGGGCAGGGGGGACCCAGTACTTC. The encoded protein is CSATWAGGTQYF.

The V call is TRBV12-3 or TRBV12-4, the J call TRBJ1-5; 7 bases are a match to TRBD1. V shed 7 bases and J 4 bases; nucleotides not matched to a gene: 10. This CDR3 has 15 amino acids. The CDR3, as DNA: TGTGCCAGCAACACGGGGGGGGACAGAAATCAGCCCCAGCATTTT. Residues: CASNTGGDRNQPQHF.

The rearrangement links TRBV14 to TRBJ2-1; the D is unclear. The CDR3 totals 14 residues. The germline CDR1 and CDR2 sequences are SGHDN and FVKESK. With 0 bases removed from V and 5 bases from J, the gap between germline ends came to 8 bases. The chain's CDR3 is CASSQENAHNEQFF. The CDR3 coding sequence is TGTGCCAGCAGCCAAGAGAACGCCCACAATGAGCAGTTCTTC.